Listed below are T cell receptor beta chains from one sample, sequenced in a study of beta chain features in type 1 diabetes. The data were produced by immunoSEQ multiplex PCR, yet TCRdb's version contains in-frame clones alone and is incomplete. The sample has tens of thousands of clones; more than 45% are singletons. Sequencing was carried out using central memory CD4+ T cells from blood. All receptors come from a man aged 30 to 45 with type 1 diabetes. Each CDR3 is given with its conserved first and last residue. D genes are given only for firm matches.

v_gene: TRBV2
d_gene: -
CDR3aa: CASERPLAPHRTDTQYF

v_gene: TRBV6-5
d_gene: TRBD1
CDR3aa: CASSGQGAGANVLTF

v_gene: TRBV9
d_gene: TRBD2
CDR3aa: CASRASGAPQETQYF

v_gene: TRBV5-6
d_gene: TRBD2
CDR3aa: CASSDGEGLYNEQFF

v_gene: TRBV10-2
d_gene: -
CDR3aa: CASSGYQEDTQYF

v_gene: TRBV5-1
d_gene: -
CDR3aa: CASSLGLADSTDTQYF

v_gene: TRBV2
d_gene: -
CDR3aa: CASTRGGSYNEQFF

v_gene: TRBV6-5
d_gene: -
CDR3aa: CASSYGREADTQYF

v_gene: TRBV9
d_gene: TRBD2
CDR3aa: CASTWGTSGPETQYF

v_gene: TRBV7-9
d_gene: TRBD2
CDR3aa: CASSFSAAGGHYEQYF

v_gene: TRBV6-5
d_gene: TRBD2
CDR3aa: CASSTSGRGTQYF

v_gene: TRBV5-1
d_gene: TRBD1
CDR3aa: CASSFGTGGIVGANVLTF

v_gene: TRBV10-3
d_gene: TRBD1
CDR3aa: CANSGTGNSYEQYF

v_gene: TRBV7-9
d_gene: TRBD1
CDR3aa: CASSLGRGPNNEQFF

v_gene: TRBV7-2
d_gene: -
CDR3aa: CASSPSSQKYYEQYF

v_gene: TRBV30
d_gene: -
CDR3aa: CAWRNGGRAIGKLFF

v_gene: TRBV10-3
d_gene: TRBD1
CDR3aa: CTISDQLGQGSAYGYTF

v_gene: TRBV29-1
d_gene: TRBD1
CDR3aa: CSVVSQGARKEGYTF

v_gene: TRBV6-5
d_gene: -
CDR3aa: CASSYRDRVSTGELFF

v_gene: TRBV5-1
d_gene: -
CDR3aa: CASSLAGVRTEAFF

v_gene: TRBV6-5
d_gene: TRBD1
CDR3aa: CASSKEGGASYEQYF

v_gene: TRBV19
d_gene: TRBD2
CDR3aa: CATRRGLDVFTQYF

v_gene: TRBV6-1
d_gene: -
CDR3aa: CASSEPGNEKLFF

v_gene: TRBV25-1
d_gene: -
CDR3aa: CASSDLVSQYF

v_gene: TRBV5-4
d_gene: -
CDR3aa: CASSIWGLPLHF

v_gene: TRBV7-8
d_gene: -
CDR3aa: CASRVSDEQFF

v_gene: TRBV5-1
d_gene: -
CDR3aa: CASSLRGDNGGREQYF

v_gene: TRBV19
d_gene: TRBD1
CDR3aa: CASLSPGQGAGGYTF

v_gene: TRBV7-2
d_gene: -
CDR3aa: CASSPRVDTEAFF

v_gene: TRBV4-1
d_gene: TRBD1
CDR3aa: CASSTGEIRGDYGYTF

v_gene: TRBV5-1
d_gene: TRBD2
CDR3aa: CASSLEGTSYNEQFF

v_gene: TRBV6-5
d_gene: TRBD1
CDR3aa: CASSYSRDRGQDEQFF

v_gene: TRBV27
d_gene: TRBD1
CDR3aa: CASKRTGNTEAFF

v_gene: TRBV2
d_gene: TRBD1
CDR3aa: CASSFPGGMDQPQHF

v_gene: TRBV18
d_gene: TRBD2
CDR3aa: CASSPKRGEPDTQYF

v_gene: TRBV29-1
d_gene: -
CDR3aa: CSVEGLKERQFF